This T cell receptor (beta chain) is from a study of regulatory T cells in long-lasting Graves disease. Study background: Graves' patients, diagnosed recently, had received antithyroid drugs under 3 months.

The authors built TCR beta libraries using iRepertoire HTBI primers and Arm-PCR of CDR3 regions. TCRdb re-derived calls from the multiplex PCR reads in MiXCR, one entry per CDR3 protein. The sample carries 440,000 or so distinct CDR3 sequences, about 15% recorded once. Trimming stripped 11 bases from V and 2 bases from J, with 16 bases between. CDR3 length: 14 amino acids. The germline V gene encodes CDR1 MNHNS and CDR2 SASEGT. Time point noted: newly diagnosed GD, antithyroid drugs for less than 3 months. The authors made the TCR library using RNA they extracted from PBMCs. These same records also appear under a second study, on T cells in Graves' hyperthyroidism and ophthalmopathy. According to that study: Patients having uncontrolled infection, another autoimmune disease, pregnancy or lactation were not included. In the blood, most expanded thyroid clonotypes above 0.001 appeared as well.

V usage is TRBV6-1 and J usage is TRBJ1-5; TRBD1 might be the D (5 bases). This clonotype originated in a woman aged 25 to 45 with Graves disease. The source material was peripheral blood mononuclear cells (PBMCs), sampled at new diagnosis, from a patient treated with antithyroid drugs. The CDR3 DNA is TGTGCCGCGACACAGGAGAGGGGCAATCAGCCCCAGCATTTT. Protein product: CAATQERGNQPQHF.